Below are 18 T cell receptor beta chains sequenced from a single sample in a study of CD8+CD57+ T cells in acquired aplastic anemia. For CDR3 and TCR beta VDJ profiling, genomic DNA was the template used. Using its own MiXCR run on the reads, TCRdb lists one record per CDR3 protein. The sample lists under 350,000 distinct CDR3 sequences; about three fifths were seen once. Previously, flow cytometry had revealed CD8+CD57+ cell expansion in the patients chosen for sequencing. Sequenced: sorted CD4+, CD8+, or CD8+CD57+ T cells (not recorded which) from PBMCs. Every receptor here comes from a human donor with aplastic anemia.

In its sample, this clonotype was seen once. The chain couples TRBV19 to TRBJ1-2, with no clear D. Germline V gene data show CDR1 as LNHDA and CDR2 as SQIVND (reference sequence). The V gene lost 6 bases and the J gene lost 6 bases, with 14 bases spanning the gap. The CDR3 totals 13 residues. CDR3 sequence reads: CASSEGNSHGYTF. The CDR3 DNA follows: TGTGCCAGTAGCGAGGGAAACAGCCATGGCTACACCTTC.

This clonotype was seen a handful of times. The J gene is TRBJ1-1, the V gene TRBV7-6; D is undetermined. V dropped 5 bases and J dropped 7 bases, with 5 bases sitting between them. This CDR3 region has 10 residues. Per the germline V gene, CDR1 is SGHVS and CDR2 is FNYEAQ. CDR3 sequence reads: CASSVFEAFF. DNA for the CDR3: TGTGCCAGCAGCGTCTTTGAAGCTTTCTTT.

The genes are TRBV7-2 and TRBJ2-7, with 11 bases lining up with TRBD1. The CDR3 consists of 16 residues. Germline CDR1 reads SGHTA; CDR2 reads FQGNSA. V was pared by 5 bases and J by 5 bases, with 11 bases of the junction left unmatched. The CDR3 reads CASSQGDRGGGNEQYF. In DNA form, the CDR3 reads TGTGCCAGCAGCCAAGGGGACAGGGGGGGAGGGAACGAGCAGTACTTC.

The chain couples TRBV7-9 to TRBJ2-1, with 11 bases that match TRBD2. With V trimmed by 5 bases and J by 4 bases, 7 bases remained unmatched. Germline V gene data show CDR1 as SEHNR and CDR2 as FQNEAQ (reference sequence). This CDR3 is 16 amino acids long. The CDR3 here is CASSPVSSGRYNEQFF. The CDR3 DNA sequence: TGTGCCAGCAGCCCAGTCTCTAGCGGGAGGTACAATGAGCAGTTCTTC.

Only a few counts were recorded for this clonotype. This chain uses TRBV2 with TRBJ1-6, with no clear D. Germline V gene sequence: CDR1 SNHLY, CDR2 FYNNEI. The V end was cut by 4 bases, the J end by 7 bases, with 14 bases between. CDR3 length: 15 residues. CDR3 region: CASSVGGTWNSPLHF. CDR3 nucleotide sequence: TGTGCCAGCAGTGTAGGTGGAACGTGGAATTCACCCCTCCACTTT.

Many counts were recorded for this clonotype. This chain uses TRBV6-5 with TRBJ2-7; 9 bases fit TRBD2. The V gene's germline CDR1 is MNHEY and CDR2 SVGAGI. J was trimmed by 2 bases and V by 0 bases; bases with no gene match: 8. The CDR3 is made up of 17 amino acids. The CDR3 sequence: CASSYSIGLAGTYEQYF. The CDR3 DNA reads as TGTGCCAGCAGTTACTCGATAGGGCTAGCGGGAACCTACGAGCAGTACTTC.

The J gene is TRBJ2-7, the V gene TRBV29-1; tentative D call: TRBD1 (6 bases). This CDR3 spans 12 amino acids. Germline V CDR1 and CDR2: SQVTM, ANQGSEA. The V gene lost 5 bases and the J gene lost 3 bases, with 11 bases spanning the gap. Written as DNA, the CDR3 is TGCAGCGTTAGCCGGGACATCTACGAGCAGTACTTC. Protein sequence: CSVSRDIYEQYF.

The V gene is TRBV25-1, the J gene TRBJ2-7; 8 bases are shared with TRBD1. V lost 2 bases and J lost 3; bases outside the gene matches: 9. Per germline, CDR1 MGHDK and CDR2 SYGVNS. This CDR3 is built from 16 residues. The CDR3 reads CASSEERQGADYEQYF. In DNA, the CDR3 is TGTGCCAGCAGTGAAGAACGGCAGGGGGCCGACTACGAGCAGTACTTC.

The rearrangement uses TRBV20-1 and TRBJ2-3; a weak D match, TRBD2 (5 bases). The CDR3 is 12 amino acids. Trimming stripped 6 bases from V and 0 bases from J, with 7 bases between. Germline V gene data show CDR1 as DFQATT and CDR2 as SNEGSKA (reference sequence). The chain's CDR3 is CSAPGSTDTQYF. For the CDR3, the DNA is TGCAGTGCACCGGGGAGCACAGATACGCAGTATTTT.

The rearrangement links TRBV20-1 to TRBJ1-6; 9 nucleotides match TRBD1. The CDR3 spans 13 residues. V lost 7 bases and J lost 10; bases outside the gene matches: 8. Germline CDR1 DFQATT, CDR2 SNEGSKA (reference sequence). The CDR3, as DNA: TGCAGTGTTCGGGACAGGGACGGATCACCCCTCCACTTT. The encoded protein is CSVRDRDGSPLHF.

This clonotype was seen many times. The chain uses TRBV12-3 or TRBV12-4 and TRBJ2-7, with TRBD2 matching over 7 bases. This CDR3 has 15 residues. The ends lost 3 bases at V and 4 bases at J; junction bases unmatched: 9. Written as DNA, the CDR3 is TGTGCCAGCAGTTTTAACATCGGGGGGTCTTACGAGCAGTACTTC. This encodes CASSFNIGGSYEQYF.

The chain recombines TRBV19 with TRBJ2-1; 7 bases align to TRBD1. The CDR3 runs 13 residues. CDR1 and CDR2 (germline): LNHDA, SQIVND (reference sequence). Unmatched junction bases numbered 3, after V lost 3 bases and J lost 7 bases. CDR3 sequence (DNA): TGTGCCAGTAGTATCGACAGGGAGAATGAGCAGTTCTTC. Translation: CASSIDRENEQFF.

This clonotype was seen more than once but under ten times. The V and J genes are TRBV24-1 and TRBJ2-4, with D possibly called TRBD1 or TRBD2 (5 bases each). Germline CDR1 and CDR2: KGHDR and SFDVKD. This CDR3 is 20 amino acids long. V was trimmed by 5 bases and J by 0 bases, leaving 25 bases between them. This chain's CDR3 is CATSVQPGRRPELAKNIQYF. The DNA for the CDR3 is TGTGCCACCAGTGTTCAACCGGGACGTCGTCCGGAACTAGCCAAAAACATTCAGTACTTC.

CDR3 loop: CASSLPGVTSDTGELFF. The CDR3 region has the DNA TGCGCCAGCAGCTTGCCAGGAGTAACTAGTGATACCGGGGAGCTGTTTTTT. This rearrangement joins TRBV5-1 to TRBJ2-2, with D possibly being TRBD2 (5 bases). Trimming pared 1 base from V and 5 bases from J, leaving 18 bases between. Germline V gene sequence: CDR1 SGHRS, CDR2 YFSETQ. The CDR3 consists of 17 residues.

This chain joins TRBV20-1 and TRBJ2-1, with 9 bases identical to TRBD2. J lost 2 bases, V lost 3 bases, and 2 bases had no gene match. Germline loops: CDR1 DFQATT, CDR2 SNEGSKA (reference sequence). CDR3 length: 14 amino acids. The CDR3 sequence is CSASERGAYNEQFF. The CDR3 region has the DNA TGCAGTGCTAGCGAGCGGGGGGCCTACAATGAGCAGTTCTTC.

The chain carries TRBV6-5 and TRBJ2-7, with a tentative D call TRBD2 (7 bases). Germline-derived CDR1 and CDR2 are MNHEY and SVGAGI. The CDR3 runs 16 residues. Deletions cut 6 bases from V and 3 bases from J, with 21 bases between. The CDR3 reads CASRPGGARGNYEQYF. The CDR3 bases are TGTGCCAGCAGACCGGGAGGTGCTAGGGGGAACTACGAGCAGTACTTC.

The rearrangement joins TRBV20-1 to TRBJ2-7; 8 positions agree with TRBD1. From germline, CDR1 is DFQATT and CDR2 SNEGSKA (reference sequence). The CDR3 is 11 residues long. CDR3 sequence (DNA): TGCAAGGGGGACAGGCCCTACGAGCAGTACTTC. As protein: CKGDRPYEQYF.

The chain carries TRBV5-1 and TRBJ2-1; the match to TRBD2 covers 11 bases. Germline V gene data show CDR1 as SGHRS and CDR2 as YFSETQ. This CDR3 has 15 residues. J was trimmed by 6 bases and V by 3 bases; bases with no gene match: 5. The CDR3: CASSSALAGANEQFF. The CDR3 region has the DNA TGCGCCAGCAGCTCGGCACTAGCGGGAGCCAATGAGCAGTTCTTC.